Following are 17 T cell receptor beta chains from one sample sequenced in a study of blood T cell repertoires in COVID-19 (dated by TCRdb to 2019 to 2021). Libraries were built with the immunoSEQ multiplex PCR assay. TCRdb holds this immuneACCESS table with in-frame rearrangements only. Some clones are missing; in checked studies, unresolved V genes explain under half, and the rest has no known cause. The sample table shows about 250,000 clones, and about four fifths are seen once. The biggest ten clones account for approximately 4% of the sample. Sequencing input: PBMCs or T cells enriched from blood (not recorded which). Receptors originate from a middle-aged woman who had been exposed to COVID-19.

The J gene is TRBJ2-7, the V gene TRBV9; 7 nucleotides match TRBD2. The V segment lost 0 bases and the J segment 2 bases; nucleotides outside the gene matches: 5. This CDR3 has 15 amino acids. The germline CDR1 and CDR2 sequences are SGDLS and YYNGEE. CDR3 region: CASSVEGLPTYEQYF. For the CDR3, the DNA is TGTGCCAGCAGCGTAGAGGGACTACCGACCTACGAGCAGTACTTC.

The CDR3 region is CASSQGQSDTQYF. The CDR3 bases are TGTGCCAGCAGCCAGGGACAGTCAGATACGCAGTATTTT. The chain employs TRBV7-6 and TRBJ2-3, with 7 bases lining up with TRBD1. With 5 bases clipped from V and 4 bases from J, the junction kept 3 bases outside the gene matches. The CDR3 consists of 13 residues. Per germline, CDR1 SGHVS and CDR2 FNYEAQ.

The genes are TRBV19 and TRBJ1-2; TRBD1 agrees at 10 bases. The J segment lost 10 bases and the V segment lost 3 bases, leaving 5 bases of the junction unmatched. The CDR3 is 13 residues long. Per germline, CDR1 LNHDA and CDR2 SQIVND (reference sequence). CDR3: CASSIRQGAVYTF. CDR3 DNA sequence: TGTGCCAGTAGTATTCGACAGGGGGCAGTCTACACCTTC. Variable domain in full (rest from reference TRBV19 and TRBJ1-2): DGGITQSPKYLFRKEGQNVTLSCEQNLNHDAMYWYRQDPGQGLRLIYYSQIVNDFQKGDIAEGYSVSREKKESFPLTVTSAQKNPTAFYLCASSIRQGAVYTFGSGTRLTVV.

This chain uses TRBV7-2 with TRBJ2-2; 7 bases line up with TRBD1. With 5 bases clipped from V and 4 bases from J, the junction kept 13 bases outside the gene matches. The CDR3 is made up of 17 amino acids. Germline V gives CDR1 SGHTA, CDR2 FQGNSA. CDR3 loop: CASSPRSTGLFTGELFF. In DNA form, the CDR3 reads TGTGCCAGCAGCCCCCGGTCGACAGGGTTATTCACCGGGGAGCTGTTTTTT.

This clone was detected only a few times. CDR3 residues: CASSLDGSETGEQYF. In nucleotides, the CDR3 is TGTGCCAGCAGCTTAGATGGCAGTGAAACGGGCGAGCAGTACTTC. V is TRBV7-8 and J is TRBJ2-7, with D unclear. There are 15 residues in the CDR3. Trimming removed 1 base from V and 6 bases from J, with 16 bases in between. Germline assignment: CDR1 SGHVS and CDR2 FQNEAQ.

The rearrangement joins TRBV9 to TRBJ1-1, with no clear D. The germline V gene has CDR1 SGDLS and CDR2 YYNGEE. V shed 4 bases and J shed 0 bases, with 13 bases lying between them. This CDR3 is built from 15 residues. This CDR3 is CASSTKGGVNTEAFF. For the CDR3, the DNA is TGTGCCAGCAGCACGAAAGGCGGGGTGAACACTGAAGCTTTCTTT.

V gene TRBV10-2 combines with J gene TRBJ2-6; 8 positions agree with TRBD1. The CDR3 runs 19 residues. From germline, CDR1 is WSHSY and CDR2 SAAADI. V dropped 6 bases and J dropped 3; count of bases not matched to a gene: 16. In nucleotides, the CDR3 is TGCGCCAGCAGGGCCGAGTACGGGACAGGATTTTATGGGGCCAACGTCCTGACTTTC. Translated, it gives CASRAEYGTGFYGANVLTF.

J is TRBJ1-3 and V is TRBV3-1 (or the pseudogene TRBV3-2), with D unresolved. The V gene's germline CDR1 is LGHDT and CDR2 YNNKEL (reference sequence). The CDR3 consists of 15 residues. V lost 4 bases, J lost 4 bases, and 14 bases lay in between. CDR3 coding DNA: TGTGCCAGCAGCCCGGGAATAATGGGGGGAAACACCATATATTTT. It translates to CASSPGIMGGNTIYF.

The genes are TRBV4-3 and TRBJ1-2; weak D call: TRBD1 (5 bases). The CDR3 contains 15 residues. Germline V CDR1 and CDR2: LGHNA, YSLEER. The V end was cut by 0 bases, the J end by 8 bases, with 16 bases between. The CDR3 region is CASSQEEGSFYGYTF. The CDR3, as DNA: TGCGCCAGCAGCCAAGAGGAGGGGTCTTTCTACGGCTACACCTTC.

The chain carries TRBV5-1 and TRBJ1-4; D call uncertain. The CDR3 covers 15 residues. Germline CDR1 reads SGHRS; CDR2 reads YFSETQ. V lost 2 bases and J lost 7, with 15 bases in between. The CDR3 sequence: CASSFTPGVSEKLFF. The CDR3 DNA is TGCGCCAGCAGCTTTACCCCGGGAGTGAGTGAAAAACTGTTTTTT.

V is TRBV7-9 and J is TRBJ2-3; D is ambiguous. Germline values: CDR1 SEHNR, CDR2 FQNEAQ (reference sequence). The germline V and J ends were trimmed by 0 bases and 7 bases, with 11 bases remaining between them. This CDR3 has 14 residues. The DNA for the CDR3 is TGTGCCAGCAGCTTAGCGCGGCTACCCAATACGCAGTATTTT. This sequence encodes CASSLARLPNTQYF. Together with reference TRBV7-9 and TRBJ2-3, the CDR3 gives the full variable domain: DTGVSQNPRHKITKRGQNVTFRCDPISEHNRLYWYRQTLGQGPEFLTYFQNEAQLEKSRLLSDRFSAERPKGSFSTLEIQRTEQGDSAMYLCASSLARLPNTQYFGPGTRLTVL.

The V gene is TRBV3-1 (or the pseudogene TRBV3-2), the J gene TRBJ1-3, with 11 bases identical to TRBD1. The germline V gene encodes CDR1 LGHDT and CDR2 YNNKEL (reference sequence). Trimming cost V 0 bases and J 2 bases; bases outside gene matches: 0. This CDR3 has 16 residues. The CDR3 region is CASSQEGQGAGNTIYF. For the CDR3, the DNA is TGTGCCAGCAGCCAAGAGGGACAGGGGGCTGGAAACACCATATATTTT.

V is TRBV28 and J is TRBJ2-5, with 7 bases identical to TRBD1. The CDR3 is 15 residues long. Germline assignment: CDR1 MDHEN and CDR2 SYDVKM. The junction had 11 bases not matched to a gene; V was cut back by 5 bases and J by 5 bases. The CDR3 nucleotides are TGTGCCAGCAGTCCCCCGACAGGGAACATGGAGACCCAGTACTTC. Translating gives CASSPPTGNMETQYF.

The chain combines TRBV7-2 with TRBJ2-5; D is possibly TRBD2 (5 bases). Trimming took 2 bases from V and 2 from J, leaving 15 bases between them. Germline V gene lookup returns CDR1 SGHTA and CDR2 FQGNSA. The CDR3 is 16 residues long. CDR3 bases: TGTGCCAGCAGCTTAACGGGCGGGTTCTTACAAGAGACCCAGTACTTC. Residues: CASSLTGGFLQETQYF. The whole variable domain, remainder taken from reference TRBV7-2 and TRBJ2-5, is GAGVSQSPSNKVTEKGKDVELRCDPISGHTALYWYRQSLGQGLEFLIYFQGNSAPDKSGLPSDRFSAERTGGSVSTLTIQRTQQEDSAVYLCASSLTGGFLQETQYFGPGTRLLVL.

This clone was detected once. The chain recombines TRBV28 with TRBJ1-6, with D maybe TRBD1 (6 bases). The CDR3 sequence is 18 residues long. V gave up 5 bases and J gave up 0 bases, with 17 bases separating them. Germline values: CDR1 MDHEN, CDR2 SYDVKM. CDR3 in amino acids: CASSISQGLGSYNSPLHF. CDR3 bases: TGTGCCAGCAGTATCTCCCAGGGGTTAGGCTCCTATAATTCACCCCTCCACTTT.

This chain uses TRBV5-8 with TRBJ1-5; TRBD1 aligns across 7 bases. The junction had 9 bases not matched to a gene; V was cut back by 2 bases and J by 4 bases. CDR1 and CDR2 (germline): SGHTS, YDEGEE. The CDR3 has 16 residues. CDR3 nucleotide sequence: TGTGCCAGCAGCTTCAGCAGGGGGATTGGAAATCAGCCCCAGCATTTT. Translating it yields CASSFSRGIGNQPQHF.

The table lists this clone with many counts. This chain links TRBV18 with TRBJ1-5, with TRBD1 matching over 12 bases. The length of the CDR3 is 16 residues. Germline-derived CDR1 and CDR2 are KGHSH and LQKENI. The V and J ends lost 3 bases and 6 bases, in that order; junction bases with no gene match: 6. The CDR3, as DNA: TGTGCCAGCTCACCCTTGGGACAGGGGGCGGGTCAGCCCCAGCATTTT. Protein: CASSPLGQGAGQPQHF.